This T cell receptor (beta chain) is from a study of CD8 T cells in ankylosing spondylitis. The study's findings and limits: In the blood and synovial fluid of reactive arthritis, some motif variants had been previously reported. Characteristic of ankylosing spondylitis blood, it appeared, was a TCR beta motif comprising eight highly homologous variants.

A single record per CDR3 protein comes from TCRdb applying MiXCR to the 5' RACE reads. The table has around 890,000 distinct CDR3 sequences, over 9.5% seen once; the top ten hold just over 0.5%. The germline V and J ends were trimmed by 6 bases and 7 bases, with 7 bases remaining between them. This CDR3 region has 12 residues. From germline, CDR1 is SGHTA and CDR2 FQGNSA. Many counts were recorded for this clonotype. The antigen is undetermined. The clonotype comes from a male donor with ankylosing spondylitis. V and J are TRBV7-2 and TRBJ1-6; D gene unclear. The sample comprised blood, either unsorted or a sorted T cell fraction (not recorded which). The CDR3 region has the DNA TGTGCCAGCAGTTCCGGCAATTCACCCCTCCACTTT. Translating it yields CASSSGNSPLHF.